One and the same sample provided the 32 T cell receptor beta chains below, sequenced in a study of blood T cell repertoires in COVID-19. The table came from immunoSEQ multiplex PCR; TCRdb's copy has only in-frame clones and leaves some out. This sample has around 92,000 clones, with approximately 86% found just once. Sample: peripheral blood. Every receptor here comes from a woman aged 55-70 years in a cohort sampled during active or convalescent COVID-19.

This sequence joins TRBV2 and TRBJ2-2, with TRBD2 matching 8 bases. The V segment lost 6 bases and the J segment 6 bases; nucleotides outside the gene matches: 9. Germline assignment: CDR1 SNHLY and CDR2 FYNNEI. CDR3 length equals 15 residues. CDR3 nucleotides: TGTGCCAGCAGCCTCAAGCGGGAGATCGCCGGGGAGCTGTTTTTT. Amino acids: CASSLKREIAGELFF.

The V gene is TRBV3-1 (or the pseudogene TRBV3-2), the J gene TRBJ1-4; D is perhaps TRBD1 (5 bases). V gave up 1 base and J gave up 2 bases, with 17 bases separating them. The CDR3 spans 18 residues. The germline gives CDR1 LGHDT, CDR2 YNNKEL (reference sequence). Written as DNA, the CDR3 is TGTGCCAGCAGCCAAGCCCTCCGCGGCAGGGCTACTAATGAAAAACTGTTTTTT. As protein: CASSQALRGRATNEKLFF.

V and J are TRBV5-1 and TRBJ2-7; 11 positions match TRBD2. Germline V gene data show CDR1 as SGHRS and CDR2 as YFSETQ. This CDR3 spans 15 amino acids. V was pared by 5 bases and J by 5 bases, with 9 bases of the junction left unmatched. This chain's CDR3 is CASRTSGVPSDEQYF. CDR3 nucleotide sequence: TGCGCCAGCAGGACTAGCGGGGTTCCATCGGACGAGCAGTACTTC.

The CDR3 DNA reads as TGTGCCAGCAGTGGACTCAATGAGGATACGCAGTATTTT. It is translated as CASSGLNEDTQYF. This chain links TRBV12-3 or TRBV12-4 with TRBJ2-3; D possibly corresponds to TRBD2 (5 bases). V lost 5 bases, J lost 6 bases, and 12 bases lay in between. The CDR3 contains 13 residues.

The genes are TRBV5-4 and TRBJ2-2; possible D gene TRBD1, 6 bases. V gave up 1 base and J gave up 6 bases, with 10 bases separating them. Germline values: CDR1 SGHNT, CDR2 YYREEE (reference sequence). The CDR3 extends over 14 amino acids. CDR3 DNA: TGTGCCAGCAGCTTGCAGGGGCTGCCCGGGGAGCTGTTTTTT. This gives the protein CASSLQGLPGELFF.

The rearrangement links TRBV19 to TRBJ2-6; 8 bases are shared with TRBD2. This CDR3 is 17 amino acids long. Germline assignment: CDR1 LNHDA and CDR2 SQIVND (reference sequence). The V and J ends lost 5 bases and 2 bases, in that order; junction bases with no gene match: 8. This CDR3 reads CASSPRGGLPGANVLTF. The CDR3 DNA is TGTGCCAGTAGTCCTCGGGGGGGGCTCCCTGGGGCCAACGTCCTGACTTTC. The complete variable domain, with remaining parts taken from reference TRBV19 and TRBJ2-6, reads DGGITQSPKYLFRKEGQNVTLSCEQNLNHDAMYWYRQDPGQGLRLIYYSQIVNDFQKGDIAEGYSVSREKKESFPLTVTSAQKNPTAFYLCASSPRGGLPGANVLTFGAGSRLTVL.

The rearrangement uses TRBV6-5 and TRBJ1-5, with D perhaps TRBD1 (6 bases). This CDR3 spans 16 amino acids. Germline V gene lookup returns CDR1 MNHEY and CDR2 SVGAGI. The V end was cut by 2 bases, the J end by 6 bases, with 17 bases between. CDR3 nucleotide sequence: TGTGCCAGCAGTTACGGGACACCCAGGACCGGTCAGCCCCAGCATTTT. It specifies CASSYGTPRTGQPQHF.

This chain uses TRBV15 with TRBJ1-4; D is ambiguous. The V and J ends lost 1 base and 1 base respectively, with 7 bases between them. Germline assignment: CDR1 LNHNV and CDR2 YYDKDF (reference sequence). This CDR3 is 15 amino acids long. The CDR3 here is CATSRAIVTNEKLFF. DNA of the CDR3: TGTGCCACCAGCAGAGCCATTGTAACTAATGAAAAACTGTTTTTT.

The chain has TRBV4-1 and TRBJ2-1; a weak D match, TRBD2 (7 bases). V was cut by 3 bases and J by 10 bases, with 16 bases left in between. The CDR3 length is 14 residues. Germline lookup yields CDR1 MGHRA and CDR2 YSYEKL. CDR3 in DNA: TGCGCCAGCAGCCACCCGACCGGCGGGGGCGAGCAGTTCTTC. It is translated as CASSHPTGGGEQFF.

This clone was found once. This chain connects TRBV9 to TRBJ1-4; weak D call: TRBD1 (5 bases). Germline lookup yields CDR1 SGDLS and CDR2 YYNGEE. V was clipped by 0 bases and J by 4 bases, with 13 bases between them. The CDR3 covers 16 residues. CDR3 DNA sequence: TGTGCCAGCAGCGTAGCTCCTAATCAGGGTAATGAAAAACTGTTTTTT. This codes for CASSVAPNQGNEKLFF.

This chain links TRBV23-1 with TRBJ1-5; the D gene is possibly TRBD1 (6 bases). TRBV23-1 is an ORF; its function is uncertain. Trimming took 0 bases from V and 0 from J, leaving 12 bases between them. The CDR3 runs 17 residues. The CDR3 nucleotides are TGCGCCAGCAGTCAATCAGGGGGTGCCCATAGCAATCAGCCCCAGCATTTT. Translating it yields CASSQSGGAHSNQPQHF.

The chain carries TRBV6-1 and TRBJ2-7, with 7 bases identical to TRBD1. V lost 2 bases to trimming and J lost 3 bases; unmatched junction nucleotides: 19. Per the germline V gene, CDR1 is MNHNS and CDR2 is SASEGT. This CDR3 comprises 19 residues. The CDR3 reads CASSESFLDRAAVNYEQYF. DNA for the CDR3: TGTGCCAGCAGTGAAAGCTTCCTCGACAGGGCCGCCGTCAACTACGAGCAGTACTTC.

This chain joins TRBV7-8 and TRBJ1-2, with no clear D. Germline CDR1 is SGHVS and CDR2 is FQNEAQ. Trimming took 1 base from V and 3 from J, leaving 9 bases between them. CDR3 length: 14 amino acids. CDR3 bases: TGTGCCAGCAGCTTAGGCATATCGGACTATGGCTACACCTTC. It codes for CASSLGISDYGYTF.

The chain employs TRBV7-8 and TRBJ1-2, with D possibly matching TRBD1 (6 bases). V lost 3 bases and J lost 8, with 16 bases in between. The CDR3 spans 14 residues. The germline gives CDR1 SGHVS, CDR2 FQNEAQ. This CDR3 reads CASSLGDTQGGYTF. The CDR3 bases are TGTGCCAGCAGCTTGGGGGACACCCAAGGCGGCTACACCTTC.

V is TRBV14 and J is TRBJ2-2, with D tentatively TRBD1 (5 bases). Germline V gene sequence: CDR1 SGHDN, CDR2 FVKESK. V was clipped by 5 bases and J by 1 base, with 8 bases between them. This CDR3 has 14 amino acids. The CDR3 DNA is TGTGCCAGCAGCGCCACAGGGAACACCGGGGAGCTGTTTTTT. It is translated as CASSATGNTGELFF.

This chain joins TRBV2 and TRBJ1-1; tentatively, D is TRBD1 (5 bases). V gave up 6 bases and J gave up 8 bases, with 25 bases separating them. Germline V CDR1 and CDR2: SNHLY, FYNNEI. The CDR3 spans 16 residues. CDR3 in amino acids: CASSLARSGFPLEAFF. The CDR3 DNA follows: TGTGCCAGCAGCCTTGCCCGGTCAGGGTTCCCCCTGGAAGCTTTCTTT.

The chain links TRBV11-2 to TRBJ2-1, with 8 bases fitting TRBD1. J lost 8 bases, V lost 5 bases, and 2 bases had no gene match. The CDR3 is 12 residues long. The germline V gene encodes CDR1 SGHAT and CDR2 FQNNGV. CDR3 DNA: TGTGCCAGCAGCCGACAGGGGTATGAGCAGTTCTTC. Its protein product is CASSRQGYEQFF.

There are a few counts of this clone. The chain couples TRBV2 to TRBJ1-1, with 7 bases identical to TRBD1. Trimming removed 7 bases from V and 7 bases from J; junction bases left unmatched: 6. Germline V gives CDR1 SNHLY, CDR2 FYNNEI. This CDR3 is 12 amino acids long. The DNA of the CDR3 is TGTGCCAGCAATACAGGGGATGGTGAAGCTTTCTTT. Protein: CASNTGDGEAFF. Based on the CDR3 plus reference TRBV2 and TRBJ1-1, the full variable domain is EPEVTQTPSHQVTQMGQEVILRCVPISNHLYFYWYRQILGQKVEFLVSFYNNEISEKSEIFDDQFSVERPDGSNFTLKIRSTKLEDSAMYFCASNTGDGEAFFGQGTRLTVV.

The chain employs TRBV3-1 (or the pseudogene TRBV3-2) and TRBJ1-5; maybe TRBD1 (6 bases). Trimming removed 4 bases at V and 0 bases at J, with 7 bases between. The CDR3 loop spans 14 amino acids. Per germline, CDR1 LGHDT and CDR2 YNNKEL (reference sequence). This CDR3 reads CASSRDTSNQPQHF. CDR3 nucleotide sequence: TGTGCCAGCAGCCGGGACACTAGCAATCAGCCCCAGCATTTT.

This chain connects TRBV5-1 to TRBJ2-1, with 8 bases matching TRBD1. The V segment lost 1 base and the J segment 8 bases; nucleotides outside the gene matches: 5. CDR1 is SGHRS, CDR2 YFSETQ, per germline. The CDR3 has 14 amino acids. This CDR3 reads CASSLQTGVDEQFF. CDR3 in DNA: TGCGCCAGCAGCTTGCAGACAGGGGTTGATGAGCAGTTCTTC.

The chain links TRBV28 to TRBJ2-3; TRBD2 is a possible D gene (6 bases). V gave up 5 bases and J gave up 0 bases, with 9 bases separating them. There are 14 residues in the CDR3. Germline V gene lookup returns CDR1 MDHEN and CDR2 SYDVKM. CDR3 nucleotides: TGTGCCAGCAGTCTTAGCGGTAGCACAGATACGCAGTATTTT. Protein: CASSLSGSTDTQYF. Variable domain in full (rest from reference TRBV28 and TRBJ2-3): DVKVTQSSRYLVKRTGEKVFLECVQDMDHENMFWYRQDPGLGLRLIYFSYDVKMKEKGDIPEGYSVSREKKERFSLILESASTNQTSMYLCASSLSGSTDTQYFGPGTRLTVL.

The J gene is TRBJ1-1, the V gene TRBV6-1; D is unresolved. V lost 3 bases and J 7 bases, leaving 12 bases between the germline ends. From germline, CDR1 is MNHNS and CDR2 SASEGT. The CDR3 consists of 13 residues. CDR3 amino acids: CASSDNSLSEAFF. The CDR3 DNA reads as TGTGCCAGCAGTGATAACAGTTTAAGTGAAGCTTTCTTT.

The rearrangement links TRBV20-1 to TRBJ2-3; D not certain. Germline values: CDR1 DFQATT, CDR2 SNEGSKA (reference sequence). V lost 6 bases and J lost 2, with 6 bases in between. CDR3 length: 11 residues. CDR3 residues: CSARLTDTQYF. The CDR3 DNA reads as TGCAGTGCAAGACTCACAGATACGCAGTATTTT.

This chain joins TRBV7-6 and TRBJ2-3, with TRBD2 matching 11 bases. The length of the CDR3 is 17 residues. The junction had 8 bases not matched to a gene; V was cut back by 1 base and J by 5 bases. The V gene's germline CDR1 is SGHVS and CDR2 FNYEAQ. The CDR3 here is CASSLDPGLAGIDTQYF. The DNA for the CDR3 is TGTGCCAGCAGCTTAGACCCAGGACTAGCGGGCATAGATACGCAGTATTTT. The whole variable domain, remainder taken from reference TRBV7-6 and TRBJ2-3, is GAGVSQSPRYKVTKRGQDVALRCDPISGHVSLYWYRQALGQGPEFLTYFNYEAQQDKSGLPNDRFSAERPEGSISTLTIQRTEQRDSAMYRCASSLDPGLAGIDTQYFGPGTRLTVL.

This clone has only one observation. The chain couples TRBV9 to TRBJ1-1; possible D gene TRBD1, 6 bases. The germline gives CDR1 SGDLS, CDR2 YYNGEE. The length of the CDR3 is 15 residues. V lost 4 bases and J 1 base, leaving 14 bases between the germline ends. The chain's CDR3 is CASSTVGGPNTEAFF. In DNA, the CDR3 is TGTGCCAGCAGCACGGTCGGGGGGCCGAACACTGAAGCTTTCTTT.

This clone occurred a few times. V gene TRBV19 combines with J gene TRBJ1-1, with a weak D call TRBD1 (6 bases). The CDR3 contains 14 residues. Trimming left V 5 bases short and J 4 bases short, with 14 bases between. Germline loops: CDR1 LNHDA, CDR2 SQIVND (reference sequence). The DNA of the CDR3 is TGTGCCAGTAGTTTACGACAGGCAAGCACTGAAGCTTTCTTT. It codes for CASSLRQASTEAFF.

The V and J genes are TRBV2 and TRBJ2-5; D gene uncertain. Germline CDR1 SNHLY, CDR2 FYNNEI. This CDR3 region has 18 residues. Trimming cost V 5 bases and J 2 bases, with 24 bases left between them. CDR3 region: CASSRPRNPSDGQETQYF. The CDR3 coding sequence is TGTGCCAGCAGTAGGCCCCGCAACCCCTCAGACGGGCAAGAGACCCAGTACTTC.

CDR3 residues: CASSLLNTGELFF. Here the CDR3 DNA reads TGTGCCAGCAGCTTATTAAACACCGGGGAGCTGTTTTTT. The chain is built from TRBV11-2 and TRBJ2-2; D gene unclear. Germline CDR1 is SGHAT and CDR2 is FQNNGV. The CDR3 sequence is 13 residues long. Trimming pared 2 bases from V and 2 bases from J, leaving 3 bases between.

This rearrangement joins TRBV2 to TRBJ1-1; weak D call: TRBD1 (5 bases). The germline V gene encodes CDR1 SNHLY and CDR2 FYNNEI. The length of the CDR3 is 13 residues. The V and J ends lost 6 bases and 3 bases respectively, with 11 bases between them. The CDR3: CASSRQTYTEAFF. The CDR3, as DNA: TGTGCCAGCAGCCGACAGACTTACACTGAAGCTTTCTTT.

The chain recombines TRBV19 with TRBJ1-5, with 7 bases lining up with TRBD1. This CDR3 comprises 17 residues. V lost 1 base, J lost 0 bases, and 6 bases stayed unmatched. Germline V gene data show CDR1 as LNHDA and CDR2 as SQIVND (reference sequence). Here the CDR3 reads CASSIGGGGYSNQPQHF. DNA of the CDR3: TGTGCCAGTAGTATAGGAGGGGGCGGTTATAGCAATCAGCCCCAGCATTTT.

The J gene is TRBJ2-5, the V gene TRBV24-1; D may be TRBD1 (5 bases). V lost 2 bases to trimming and J lost 1 base, with 10 bases between them. This CDR3 comprises 15 residues. Germline loops: CDR1 KGHDR, CDR2 SFDVKD. The DNA for the CDR3 is TGTGCCACCAGTGATTCAACCGACAGCCAAGAGACCCAGTACTTC. This translates into CATSDSTDSQETQYF.

The chain links TRBV19 to TRBJ1-2; a possible D gene is TRBD1 (6 bases). The CDR3 sequence is 11 residues long. V lost 9 bases, J lost 6 bases, and 11 bases lay in between. The germline CDR1 and CDR2 sequences are LNHDA and SQIVND (reference sequence). The CDR3 spells CARTNRDGYTF. Written as DNA, the CDR3 is TGTGCCAGAACGAACAGGGATGGCTACACCTTC.